The present TCR beta chain was sequenced within a study of graft-versus-host responses after intestinal transplantation. Study-wide context: For around 3 years after anti-thymocyte globulin induction, all recipients took tacrolimus and steroids.

As concerns this clone: The antigen is undetermined.

Germline V gives CDR1 SEHNR, CDR2 FQNEAQ (reference sequence). The V end was cut by 1 base, the J end by 4 bases, with 16 bases between. The CDR3 contains 16 residues. The study's findings and limits: Recipient-marrow GvH clones were detected, some having first appeared in ileum or blood. Early post-transplant HvG declines tracked with peak circulating GvH clone levels.

Only in-frame clones appear in the TCRdb table, and some are missing; sequencing was by immunoSEQ multiplex PCR. In the table there are around 99,000 clones, just over 90% of which are singletons. The chain recombines TRBV7-9 with TRBJ1-2; D might be TRBD1 (5 bases). The input for sequencing was unstimulated CD8+ T cells sorted from spleen or lymph node cells, taken before intestinal transplant. This receptor was identified in a human donor who received an intestinal transplant. The DNA of the CDR3 is TGTGCCAGCAGCTTAGAACGGGCAGGGCTTGCCTATGGCTACACCTTC. This translates into CASSLERAGLAYGYTF.